Each of the 10 T cell receptor beta chains below was sequenced from the same sample in a study of CD8+ T cells in alopecia areata. Sequencing relied on a cDNA template that was reverse transcribed from extracted RNA. Repertoires were generated with immunoSEQ multiplex PCR, while TCRdb's copy carries only in-frame clones and drops some. The profile shows more than 95,000 clones, approximately 47% of them singletons. The sequenced sample consisted of NKG2D-low CD8+ T cells sorted from blood. The origin of the receptors is a human donor with alopecia areata.

This chain joins TRBV9 and TRBJ1-1; TRBD1 matches at 7 bases. The CDR3 covers 13 residues. CDR1 and CDR2 (germline): SGDLS, YYNGEE. After removal of 3 bases from V and 4 bases from J, the junction contained 3 bases not matched to a gene. The CDR3 spells CASSGTGATEAFF. CDR3 nucleotide sequence: TGTGCCAGCAGCGGAACAGGGGCCACTGAAGCTTTCTTT.

This clone was seen a few times. The chain uses TRBV23-1 and TRBJ2-1; the match to TRBD1 covers 9 bases. TRBV23-1 is an ORF for which the function is uncertain. The CDR3 has 18 amino acids. V gave up 3 bases and J gave up 0 bases; unmatched junction bases: 9. The CDR3 coding sequence is TGCGCCAGCAGTCAGGGACAGGGTCCTATTAGCTCCTACAATGAGCAGTTCTTC. Its translation is CASSQGQGPISSYNEQFF.

The rearrangement joins TRBV29-1 to TRBJ2-1; D not certain. V was trimmed by 7 bases and J by 3 bases, leaving 10 bases between them. Germline CDR1 and CDR2: SQVTM and ANQGSEA. This CDR3 contains 12 residues. The CDR3 nucleotides are TGCAGCGCCGGCGGAGACTACAATGAGCAGTTCTTC. Translation gives CSAGGDYNEQFF.

V is TRBV9 and J is TRBJ2-1, with D possibly being TRBD2 (5 bases). V shed 4 bases and J shed 3 bases, with 5 bases lying between them. The CDR3 contains 12 residues. Germline CDR1 is SGDLS and CDR2 is YYNGEE. In DNA form, the CDR3 reads TGTGCCAGCAGCCGGGGCTACAATGAGCAGTTCTTC. Translating it yields CASSRGYNEQFF. The full variable domain, rest sourced from reference TRBV9 and TRBJ2-1, is DSGVTQTPKHLITATGQRVTLRCSPRSGDLSVYWYQQSLDQGLQFLIQYYNGEERAKGNILERFSAQQFPDLHSELNLSSLELGDSALYFCASSRGYNEQFFGPGTRLTVL.

The V gene is TRBV5-1, the J gene TRBJ2-3; D gene ambiguous. Trimming cost V 1 base and J 1 base, with 10 bases left between them. The CDR3 spans 15 residues. CDR1 is SGHRS and CDR2 is YFSETQ in the germline V gene. The CDR3 region has the DNA TGCGCCAGCAGCTTGAACTATCCCGGCACAGATACGCAGTATTTT. It specifies CASSLNYPGTDTQYF.

J is TRBJ1-3 and V is TRBV29-1; D is undetermined. The V gene lost 7 bases and the J gene lost 4 bases, with 17 bases spanning the gap. Germline V gene sequence: CDR1 SQVTM, CDR2 ANQGSEA. This CDR3 is built from 14 residues. The CDR3 here is CSGSIAPEGNTIYF. CDR3 bases: TGCAGCGGCTCTATCGCCCCGGAGGGAAACACCATATATTTT.

V usage is TRBV5-1 and J usage is TRBJ2-7; 9 bases match TRBD1. Germline trimming cut 4 bases from V and 2 bases from J; bases unmatched to any gene: 4. CDR3 length: 14 amino acids. Germline V gene lookup returns CDR1 SGHRS and CDR2 YFSETQ. The DNA of the CDR3 is TGCGCCAGCAGCAACCGGGACAGGGCCTACGAGCAGTACTTC. It translates to CASSNRDRAYEQYF.

This rearrangement joins TRBV6-5 to TRBJ1-2, with D unclear. The CDR3 runs to 11 residues. Trimming stripped 2 bases from V and 8 bases from J, with 6 bases between. The germline gives CDR1 MNHEY, CDR2 SVGAGI. The CDR3 DNA follows: TGTGCCAGCAGTTACGGCGAAGGCTACACCTTC. It codes for CASSYGEGYTF.

The table lists this clone with a few counts. The chain has TRBV7-9 and TRBJ1-1; TRBD1 aligns across 7 bases. Unmatched junction bases numbered 5, after V lost 5 bases and J lost 2 bases. The CDR3 covers 14 residues. Germline CDR1 is SEHNR and CDR2 is FQNEAQ (reference sequence). CDR3 nucleotides: TGTGCCAGCAGCCCACAGGGGCTAAACACTGAAGCTTTCTTT. This codes for CASSPQGLNTEAFF.

V is TRBV11-3 and J is TRBJ2-3; D unresolved. CDR3 length: 12 residues. The ends were cut back, 3 bases at V and 8 bases at J, with 9 bases in the middle. CDR1 SGHNT and CDR2 YENEEA come from the germline V gene. The CDR3 loop is CASSFELGTQYF. CDR3 nucleotides: TGTGCCAGCAGCTTCGAACTGGGTACGCAGTATTTT. The whole variable domain, remainder taken from reference TRBV11-3 and TRBJ2-3, is EAGVVQSPRYKIIEKKQPVAFWCNPISGHNTLYWYLQNLGQGPELLIRYENEEAVDDSQLPKDRFSAERLKGVDSTLKIQPAELGDSAVYLCASSFELGTQYFGPGTRLTVL.